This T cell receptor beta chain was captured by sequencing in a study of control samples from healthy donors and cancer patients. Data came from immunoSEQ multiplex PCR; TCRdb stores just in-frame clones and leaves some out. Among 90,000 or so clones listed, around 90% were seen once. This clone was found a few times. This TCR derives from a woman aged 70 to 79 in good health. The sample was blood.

The CDR3 sequence: CASSPGQGINTEAFF. CDR3 nucleotide sequence: TGTGCCAGCAGCCCGGGACAGGGGATTAACACTGAAGCTTTCTTT. The chain employs TRBV5-6 and TRBJ1-1; 10 nucleotides line up with TRBD1. Unmatched junction bases numbered 5, after V lost 4 bases and J lost 2 bases. Looked up from germline, CDR1 is SGHDT and CDR2 is YYEEEE. The CDR3 has 15 residues.